These 13 T cell receptor beta chains share one sample of origin, sequenced in a study of PD-1 blockade in classical Hodgkin lymphoma. Using immunoSEQ multiplex PCR, the repertoire was profiled, and TCRdb retains in-frame clones only, with some absent. Of about 26,000 clones in the sample, roughly 68% were seen once. Every single patient, without exception, relapsed after autologous stem cell transplantation, and brentuximab vedotin exposure varied. The sample here was peripheral blood mononuclear cells (PBMCs), taken before the second cycle of nivolumab. These receptors all come from a human donor with classical Hodgkin lymphoma.

CDR3 loop: CASSLVAGGPNTQYF. CDR3 bases: TGTGCCAGCAGCTTGGTAGCGGGGGGGCCAAATACGCAGTATTTT. The chain joins TRBV5-6 to TRBJ2-3, with TRBD2 matching 11 bases. The CDR3 has 15 residues. The germline V gene encodes CDR1 SGHDT and CDR2 YYEEEE. The junction had 4 bases not matched to a gene; V was cut back by 0 bases and J by 7 bases. The full variable domain, in which reference TRBV5-6 and TRBJ2-3 provide the parts outside the CDR3, is DAGVTQSPTHLIKTRGQQVTLRCSPKSGHDTVSWYQQALGQGPQFIFQYYEEEERQRGNFPDRFSGHQFPNYSSELNVNALLLGDSALYLCASSLVAGGPNTQYFGPGTRLTVL.

J is TRBJ1-3 and V is TRBV7-2; D not certain. The germline V gene encodes CDR1 SGHTA and CDR2 FQGNSA. V shed 0 bases and J shed 0 bases, with 9 bases lying between them. The CDR3 contains 16 residues. In DNA form, the CDR3 reads TGTGCCAGCAGCTTAGCCCCCAGTAACTCTGGAAACACCATATATTTT. It encodes CASSLAPSNSGNTIYF.

This chain joins TRBV9 and TRBJ1-2; D not resolved. The ends were cut back, 3 bases at V and 2 bases at J, with 8 bases in the middle. CDR1 and CDR2 (germline): SGDLS, YYNGEE. This CDR3 is built from 13 residues. CDR3 protein: CASSEVVNYGYTF. In DNA, the CDR3 is TGTGCCAGCAGCGAGGTGGTGAACTATGGCTACACCTTC.

The V gene is TRBV9, the J gene TRBJ1-2; no definite D call. V was trimmed by 0 bases and J by 8 bases, leaving 14 bases between them. Germline loops: CDR1 SGDLS, CDR2 YYNGEE. The CDR3 consists of 14 residues. The CDR3 DNA sequence: TGTGCCAGCAGCGTAGACCCCGCGGGGTCCGGCTACACCTTC. Protein: CASSVDPAGSGYTF.

The J gene is TRBJ1-3, the V gene TRBV23-1; a weak D match, TRBD1 (5 bases). TRBV23-1 is identified as an open reading frame with a role that is uncertain. The CDR3 extends over 15 amino acids. Deletions cut 3 bases from V and 0 bases from J, with 9 bases between. CDR3 sequence (DNA): TGCGCCAGCAGTCAGAGAGGGGTCTCTGGAAACACCATATATTTT. It is translated as CASSQRGVSGNTIYF.

J is TRBJ1-5 and V is TRBV28, with D perhaps matching TRBD1 (5 bases). The CDR3 covers 12 residues. V dropped 3 bases and J dropped 6 bases, with 6 bases sitting between them. Germline V CDR1 and CDR2: MDHEN, SYDVKM. The CDR3 DNA is TGTGCCAGCAGTTTTGGGGGTCAGCCCCAGCATTTT. It specifies CASSFGGQPQHF.

This clone was picked up a small number of times. The rearrangement uses TRBV7-2 and TRBJ2-5; D might be TRBD1 or TRBD2, each matching 5 bases. There are 14 residues in the CDR3. Trimming removed 1 base at V and 2 bases at J, with 8 bases between. Germline CDR1 is SGHTA and CDR2 is FQGNSA. CDR3 sequence reads: CASSLGGPQETQYF. The DNA for the CDR3 is TGTGCCAGCAGCTTAGGGGGACCACAAGAGACCCAGTACTTC. Complete variable domain (other parts from reference TRBV7-2 and TRBJ2-5): GAGVSQSPSNKVTEKGKDVELRCDPISGHTALYWYRQSLGQGLEFLIYFQGNSAPDKSGLPSDRFSAERTGGSVSTLTIQRTQQEDSAVYLCASSLGGPQETQYFGPGTRLLVL.

The chain couples TRBV6-5 to TRBJ1-2; perhaps TRBD1 as D (6 bases). The V end lost 0 bases, the J end lost 5 bases, and 10 bases lay between the germline ends. The germline CDR1 and CDR2 sequences are MNHEY and SVGAGI. This CDR3 comprises 14 residues. CDR3 in amino acids: CASSYSDSEYGYTF. The CDR3 DNA reads as TGTGCCAGCAGTTACTCGGACAGCGAGTATGGCTACACCTTC.

This clone was counted a few times. V and J are TRBV7-9 and TRBJ1-5; TRBD1 matches at 8 bases. Germline CDR1 reads SEHNR; CDR2 reads FQNEAQ (reference sequence). This CDR3 comprises 16 residues. V trimming: 0 bases; J trimming: 6 bases; junction bases outside the gene matches: 7. CDR3 in amino acids: CASSLAAGTGTQPQHF. Written as DNA, the CDR3 is TGTGCCAGCAGCTTAGCGGCTGGGACAGGAACTCAGCCCCAGCATTTT.

Here the CDR3 reads CASSPWEAGQPQHF. Here the CDR3 DNA reads TGTGCCAGCTCACCGTGGGAGGCGGGTCAGCCCCAGCATTTT. J is TRBJ1-5 and V is TRBV18; D is unclear. From germline, CDR1 is KGHSH and CDR2 LQKENI. This CDR3 contains 14 residues. V was trimmed by 3 bases and J by 6 bases, leaving 12 bases between them.

V gene TRBV5-1 combines with J gene TRBJ2-7, with unresolved D. Germline V gives CDR1 SGHRS, CDR2 YFSETQ. This CDR3 region has 14 residues. V dropped 1 base and J dropped 5 bases, with 13 bases sitting between them. The DNA of the CDR3 is TGCGCCAGCAGCTTGTCTGGCCAATCCAACGAGCAGTACTTC. Translating it yields CASSLSGQSNEQYF. Full variable domain (remainder filled in from reference TRBV5-1 and TRBJ2-7): KAGVTQTPRYLIKTRGQQVTLSCSPISGHRSVSWYQQTPGQGLQFLFEYFSETQRNKGNFPGRFSGRQFSNSRSEMNVSTLELGDSALYLCASSLSGQSNEQYFGPGTRLTVT.

The genes are TRBV9 and TRBJ1-5; maybe TRBD1 (5 bases). Germline loops: CDR1 SGDLS, CDR2 YYNGEE. This CDR3 has 14 residues. The V end lost 1 base, the J end lost 5 bases, and 10 bases lay between the germline ends. Here the CDR3 DNA reads TGTGCCAGCAGCGTATCAGGGACCCATCAGCCCCAGCATTTT. Translated, it gives CASSVSGTHQPQHF.

The chain combines TRBV28 with TRBJ2-1; TRBD2 might be the D (7 bases). In germline, CDR1 is MDHEN, CDR2 SYDVKM. Trimming cost V 6 bases and J 0 bases, with 12 bases left between them. This CDR3 comprises 15 residues. The CDR3 reads CASSRGGPSYNEQFF. In nucleotides, the CDR3 is TGTGCCAGCAGCCGCGGGGGCCCCTCCTACAATGAGCAGTTCTTC.